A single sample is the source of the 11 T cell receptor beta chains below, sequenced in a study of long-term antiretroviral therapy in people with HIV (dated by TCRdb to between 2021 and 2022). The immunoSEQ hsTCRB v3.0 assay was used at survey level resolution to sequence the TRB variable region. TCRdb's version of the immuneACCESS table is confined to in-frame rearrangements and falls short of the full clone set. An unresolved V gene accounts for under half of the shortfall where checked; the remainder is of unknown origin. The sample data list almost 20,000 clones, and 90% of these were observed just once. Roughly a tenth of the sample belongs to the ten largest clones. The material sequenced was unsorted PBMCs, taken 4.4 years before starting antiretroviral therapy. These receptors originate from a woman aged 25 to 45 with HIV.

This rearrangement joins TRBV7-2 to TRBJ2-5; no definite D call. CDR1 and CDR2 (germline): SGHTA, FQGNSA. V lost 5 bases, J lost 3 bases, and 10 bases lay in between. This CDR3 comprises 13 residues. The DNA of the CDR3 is TGTGCCAGCAGCCCGACGCTTAAAGAGACCCAGTACTTC. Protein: CASSPTLKETQYF. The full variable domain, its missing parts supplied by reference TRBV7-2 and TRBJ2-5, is GAGVSQSPSNKVTEKGKDVELRCDPISGHTALYWYRQSLGQGLEFLIYFQGNSAPDKSGLPSDRFSAERTGGSVSTLTIQRTQQEDSAVYLCASSPTLKETQYFGPGTRLLVL.

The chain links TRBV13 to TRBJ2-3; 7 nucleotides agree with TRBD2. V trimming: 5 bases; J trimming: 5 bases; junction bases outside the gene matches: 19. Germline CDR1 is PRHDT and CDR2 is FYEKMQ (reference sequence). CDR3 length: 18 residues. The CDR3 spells CASSPTRFLAGDKDTQYF. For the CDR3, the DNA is TGTGCCAGCAGCCCCACTCGTTTCCTCGCGGGGGATAAAGATACGCAGTATTTT.

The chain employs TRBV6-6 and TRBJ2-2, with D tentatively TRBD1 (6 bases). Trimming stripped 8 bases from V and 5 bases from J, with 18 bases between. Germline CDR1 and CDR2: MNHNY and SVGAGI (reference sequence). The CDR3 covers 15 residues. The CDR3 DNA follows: TGTGCCAGCCGGGCCGCAGGGGAAACGACCGGGGAGCTGTTTTTT. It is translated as CASRAAGETTGELFF.

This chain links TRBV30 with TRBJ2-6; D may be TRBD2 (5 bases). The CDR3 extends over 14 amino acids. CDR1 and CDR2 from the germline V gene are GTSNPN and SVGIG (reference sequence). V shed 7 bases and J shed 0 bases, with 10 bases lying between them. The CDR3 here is CASEAPSGANVLTF. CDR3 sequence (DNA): TGTGCCTCGGAGGCGCCCTCTGGGGCCAACGTCCTGACTTTC.

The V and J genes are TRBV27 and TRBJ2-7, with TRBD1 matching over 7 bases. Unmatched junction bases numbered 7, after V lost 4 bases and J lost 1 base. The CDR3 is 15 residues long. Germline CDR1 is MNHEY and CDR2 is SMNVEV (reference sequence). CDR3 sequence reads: CASSSGGHQSYEQYF. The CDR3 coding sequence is TGTGCCAGCAGTTCAGGGGGACACCAGTCCTACGAGCAGTACTTC.

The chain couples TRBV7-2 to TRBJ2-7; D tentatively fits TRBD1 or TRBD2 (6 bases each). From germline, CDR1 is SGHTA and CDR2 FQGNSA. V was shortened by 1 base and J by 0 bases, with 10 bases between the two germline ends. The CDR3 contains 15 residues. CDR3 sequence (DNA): TGTGCCAGCAGCTTAGAGGAGGGGGTCTCCTACGAGCAGTACTTC. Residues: CASSLEEGVSYEQYF.

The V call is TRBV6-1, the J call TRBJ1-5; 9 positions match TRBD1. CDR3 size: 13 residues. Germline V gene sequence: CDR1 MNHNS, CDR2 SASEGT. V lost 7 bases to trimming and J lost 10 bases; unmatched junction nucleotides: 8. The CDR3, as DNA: TGTGCCAGCAATAGGGACAGGGTGGGCCCCCAGCATTTT. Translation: CASNRDRVGPQHF.

CDR3 protein: CASSLVSTGELFF. Written as DNA, the CDR3 is TGTGCCAGCAGCTTAGTGAGCACCGGGGAGCTGTTTTTT. The chain recombines TRBV7-2 with TRBJ2-2; D remains unclear. V lost 1 base and J 4 bases, leaving 4 bases between the germline ends. Germline V gives CDR1 SGHTA, CDR2 FQGNSA. The CDR3 extends over 13 amino acids.

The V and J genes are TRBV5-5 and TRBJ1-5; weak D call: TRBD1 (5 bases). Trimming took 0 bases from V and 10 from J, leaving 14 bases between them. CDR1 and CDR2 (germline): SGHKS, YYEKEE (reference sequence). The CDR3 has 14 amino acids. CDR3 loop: CASSLEGHGLPQHF. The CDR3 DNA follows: TGTGCCAGCAGCTTGGAAGGACACGGTTTACCCCAGCATTTT.

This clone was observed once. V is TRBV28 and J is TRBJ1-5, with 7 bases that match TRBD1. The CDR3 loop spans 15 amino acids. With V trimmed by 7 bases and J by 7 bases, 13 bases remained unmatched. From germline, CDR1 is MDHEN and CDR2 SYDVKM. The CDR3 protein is CASNLPQGLGQPQHF. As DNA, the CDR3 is TGTGCCAGCAACTTACCACAGGGGCTGGGACAGCCCCAGCATTTT.

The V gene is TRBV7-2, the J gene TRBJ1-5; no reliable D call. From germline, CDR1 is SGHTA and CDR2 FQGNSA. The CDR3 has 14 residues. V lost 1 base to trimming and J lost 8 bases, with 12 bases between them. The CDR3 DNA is TGTGCCAGCAGCTTAGGGCCACCTCCAGAGCCCCAGCATTTT. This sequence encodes CASSLGPPPEPQHF.